This T cell receptor beta chain stems from a study of Ad26.COV2.S vaccination and SARS-CoV-2 variants. Germline V gives CDR1 SGDLS, CDR2 YYNGEE. This CDR3 region has 14 residues. V was cut by 4 bases and J by 0 bases, with 10 bases left in between. Sequenced by immunoSEQ multiplex PCR; TCRdb stores in-frame clones only, minus some. Of 330,000 or so clones listed, around 90% were seen once; the top ten hold around 5%. Treatment meaning: some 20 received Ad26.COV2.S at low or high dose, single or two shots; about 5 received placebo; per-sample allocation not given. The samples date from day 63 after the first vaccine or placebo injection. The shot given was an Ad26 vector that makes Wuhan-strain SARS-CoV-2 spike.

Here the sequenced sample was peripheral blood, taken in a trial of Ad26.COV2.S vaccine versus placebo. V is TRBV9 and J is TRBJ1-1; D is ambiguous. This clonotype was obtained from a person between 18 and 60 years old who received the Ad26.COV2.S COVID-19 vaccine or a placebo. CDR3 sequence reads: CASSPEAVNTEAFF. For the CDR3, the DNA is TGTGCCAGCAGCCCCGAGGCGGTGAACACTGAAGCTTTCTTT.